The clone carrying this T cell receptor (beta chain) has only one observation. Its antigen remains unknown. This entry belongs to a study of CD8 T cells in Susac syndrome. Study summary: Blood was drawn from patients with Susac syndrome. At that point, they were therapy-naive, on corticosteroids, or on intravenous immunoglobulin alone. Study-wide results and limits: The total CD8+ repertoires yielded sixteen Susac-specific public clones and the CD8+ TEMRA repertoires yielded a few. Clonal expansion of CD8+ cells in Susac peaked in TEMRA cells (and in active patients).

The authors reverse transcribed roughly 0.5 to 1 ug RNA with random hexamers. Amplification of TCR beta CDR3 was carried out by immunoSEQ multiplex PCR, which covered 54 Vbeta and 13 Jbeta segments. MiXCR was run by TCRdb on the immunoSEQ multiplex PCR reads, yielding one entry per CDR3 protein. Of 80,000 to 95,000 distinct CDR3 sequences in the sample, nearly 95% are singletons; the top ten hold approximately 0.94%. CDR1 is SGHAT, CDR2 FQNNGV, per germline. The CDR3 consists of 13 residues. Trimming removed 2 bases at V and 3 bases at J, with 8 bases between. The J gene is TRBJ2-7, the V gene TRBV11-2; weak D call: TRBD1 (6 bases). The specimen sequenced was CD8+ T cells from PBMCs. This clonotype was sampled from a human donor with Susac syndrome. The CDR3: CASSLPDSYEQYF. The CDR3 DNA follows: TGTGCCAGCAGCTTACCGGACAGCTACGAGCAGTACTTC.